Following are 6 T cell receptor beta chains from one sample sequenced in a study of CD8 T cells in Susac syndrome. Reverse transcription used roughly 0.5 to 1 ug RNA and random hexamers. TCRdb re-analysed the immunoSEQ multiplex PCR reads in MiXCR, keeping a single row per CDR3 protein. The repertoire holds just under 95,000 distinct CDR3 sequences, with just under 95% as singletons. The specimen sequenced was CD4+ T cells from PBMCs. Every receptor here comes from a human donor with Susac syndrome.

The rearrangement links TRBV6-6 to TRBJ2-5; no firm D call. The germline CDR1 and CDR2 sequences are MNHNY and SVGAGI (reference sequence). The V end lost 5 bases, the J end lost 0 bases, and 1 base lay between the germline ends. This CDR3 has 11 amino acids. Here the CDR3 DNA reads TGTGCCAGCAGTCACCAAGAGACCCAGTACTTC. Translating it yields CASSHQETQYF.

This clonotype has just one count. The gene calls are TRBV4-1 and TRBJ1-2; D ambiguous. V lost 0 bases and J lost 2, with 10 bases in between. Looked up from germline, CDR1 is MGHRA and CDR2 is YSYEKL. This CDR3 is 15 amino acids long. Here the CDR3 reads CASSQDPRANYGYTF. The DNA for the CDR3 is TGCGCCAGCAGCCAAGATCCGAGGGCCAACTATGGCTACACCTTC.

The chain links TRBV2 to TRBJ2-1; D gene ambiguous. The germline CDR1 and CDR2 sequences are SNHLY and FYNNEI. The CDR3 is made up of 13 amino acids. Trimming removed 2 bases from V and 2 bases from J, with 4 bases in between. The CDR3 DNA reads TGTGCCAGCAGTGAAAACCCCTACAATGAGCAGTTCTTC. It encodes CASSENPYNEQFF.

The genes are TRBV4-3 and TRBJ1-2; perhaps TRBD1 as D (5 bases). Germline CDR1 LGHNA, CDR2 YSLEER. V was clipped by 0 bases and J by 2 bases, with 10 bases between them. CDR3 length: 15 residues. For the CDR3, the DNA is TGCGCCAGCAGCCAAGATCCCACAGGAAACTATGGCTACACCTTC. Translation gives CASSQDPTGNYGYTF.

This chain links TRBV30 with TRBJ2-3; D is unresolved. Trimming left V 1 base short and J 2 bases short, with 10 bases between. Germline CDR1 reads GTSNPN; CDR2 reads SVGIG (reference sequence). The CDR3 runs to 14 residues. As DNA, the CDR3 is TGTGCCTGGAGTGAGGGAAGGATCACAGATACGCAGTATTTT. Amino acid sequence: CAWSEGRITDTQYF.

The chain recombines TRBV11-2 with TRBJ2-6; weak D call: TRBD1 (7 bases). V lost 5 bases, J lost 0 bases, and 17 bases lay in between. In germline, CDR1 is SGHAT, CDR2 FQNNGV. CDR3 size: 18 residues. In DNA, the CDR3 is TGTGCCAGCAGCCCACGACAGGGAGGCCTCTCTGGGGCCAACGTCCTGACTTTC. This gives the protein CASSPRQGGLSGANVLTF. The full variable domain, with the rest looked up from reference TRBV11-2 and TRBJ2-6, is EAGVAQSPRYKIIEKRQSVAFWCNPISGHATLYWYQQILGQGPKLLIQFQNNGVVDDSQLPKDRFSAERLKGVDSTLKIQPAKLEDSAVYLCASSPRQGGLSGANVLTFGAGSRLTVL.